This TCR beta chain was observed in a study of cytomegalovirus exposure and HLA in healthy donors (dated 2017 in TCRdb). Describing the broader study: In an earlier analysis of about 560 of the donors, around 300 Gb of sequence data and some 120 million unique TCR beta sequences from about 179 million T cells were reported. Around 320 gigabases of sequencing data and 80 million or so unique TCR sequences were included in an early release covering 550 to 650 HLA-typed donors. Of the 350 to 450 genotyped donors, 75% to 85% were placed in the genetic ancestry cluster associated with self-reported Caucasian donors. The study aimed to test whether signatures of past pathogen exposure could be identified by cataloging public T cell receptors. The study profiled the T cell repertoires of fewer than 850 subjects by immunosequencing and related them to cytomegalovirus serostatus. In addition to the first cohort of 650 to 750 subjects, a separate validation cohort of around 110 different subjects was used. The study combined high-throughput TCR immunosequencing, statistical association of individual TCRs with disease status, and machine learning to predict cytomegalovirus infection status. A later analysis re-analyzed previously published TCR beta repertoires from roughly 600 donors and added high-resolution HLA genotyping to study TCR occurrence patterns. Rather than using new phenotypic data, the later analysis identified candidate immune exposures from TCR beta sequences and from how often those sequences occurred across donors. An earlier analysis of a few hundred of the donors applied high-throughput TCR beta sequencing to assess whether each TCR beta V gene segment acted as functional or pseudogenic. Donor age, sex, ethnicity and CMV serostatus were compiled together with the repertoire data. A later genetic analysis used genome-wide SNP genotypes for about 60% of the roughly 700 donors, treating that subset as a discovery cohort. Every discovery cohort repertoire had been produced on one sequencing platform. Both class I and class II loci were covered by HLA typing, at four-digit resolution. The number of typed donors differed by locus: about 629-640 for A, B, C, DRB1 and DQB1; approximately 540 for DQA1; approximately 610 for DPA1; and 450 to 480 for DPB1. Because of strong linkage in the cohort, roughly five DR-DQ haplotypes were treated as single units for association and clustering. Among around 400 genotyped donors of the cohort, an average of approximately 200,000 unique TCR beta nucleotide sequences was sequenced per donor, of which about 18% were non-productive. Study-wide findings and limitations: According to a later analysis, TCR association rates differed among HLA loci, with DRB1 alleles showing the most associated TCRs and HLA-C alleles showing the fewest. The authors suggested that the approach could potentially be extended to other disease states and immunological phenotypes. Broadly in line with IMGT annotations, most TCR beta V segments showed up in productive rearrangements about 87% or about 30% of the time in an earlier analysis of 450 to 600 of the donors. The presence/absence analyses assumed that sequencing depth was roughly uniform across donors, and that assumption may not be true. Immune exposure information for the cohort was limited to CMV serostatus. In a later analysis, about 16,000 TCR beta sequences were associated with specific HLA alleles at a false discovery rate of 0.05. Compared with equally common non-associated chains, HLA-associated TCR beta chains in a later analysis were more clonally expanded and had lower generation probabilities. A cluster of highly shared sequence variants was judged likely to be a technical artifact of the sequencing pipeline. Because some donors lacked HLA typing at each locus, the association tests relied only on the typed subset. The classifier was reported to diagnose cytomegalovirus status with high specificity and sensitivity in both the original cohort and the validation cohort. A further reported finding was that TCR beta sequences accurately predicted the HLA-A and HLA-B alleles for most subjects in the first cohort. Strong co-occurrence of HLA alleles, especially DR and DQ, made assigning TCR associations to individual alleles difficult. According to a later analysis, most CMV-associated TCR beta chains appeared to be HLA-restricted, and the HLA associations seemed to be driven largely by CMV exposure. V-gene and J-gene trimming of TCR beta chains was associated with a missense DCLRE1C variant in a later genetic analysis, and the association was replicated in an independent cohort. A later analysis reported that several top co-occurrence clusters appeared linked to parvovirus B19, influenza, CMV and Epstein-Barr virus. A few of the identified cytomegalovirus-associated TCR beta chains were confirmed in vitro to be specific for cytomegalovirus antigens. Most TCR sequences were seen in very few donors, while some public TCRs were found in many individuals. In the study, approximately 160 TCR beta chains were listed as associated with cytomegalovirus. The cohort was sequenced for TCR beta chains only, and without alpha or paired-chain data the features that could be detected were limited. Because counts were too low, more than 15 rarely observed V segments, including chromosome 9 orphons, were excluded from the earlier analysis of under 650 of the donors. Linkage disequilibrium might explain the correlated functional status among segregating V segments, but an unknown experimental factor could not be ruled out. According to a later genetic analysis, donors in an Asian-associated ancestry cluster had fewer N-insertions in productive TCRs than the approximately 650-donor mean. Some IMGT-functional V segments, including TRBV6-2 and TRBV6-3, could not be distinguished by the 87-base-pair reads and were therefore excluded.

As concerns this clone: Its antigen specificity is not known. Per-base qualities were not stored, and no clone one base away is much larger.

V lost 6 bases and J lost 4 bases, and the count of bases not matched to a germline gene is 9. The CDR3 starts with the cysteine, ends with the phenylalanine, and has 14 residues. This entry keeps only the CDR3 DNA: 42 bases, framed from base 1. The germline V gene yields MDHEN for CDR1 and SYDVKM for CDR2. The cohort comprised several hundred healthy bone marrow donors. At the time of sampling, all cohort members were nominally healthy, though unrecorded immune exposures were likely present. The donor tested CMV seronegative and was one of the 352 seronegative cohort members. A peripheral blood sample was collected from each donor, and TCR beta sequencing was performed on peripheral blood mononuclear cells. The Qiagen DNeasy Blood Extraction Kit was used to extract genomic DNA from the blood cell samples. The library was prepared using the immunoSEQ multiplex PCR assay. A mixture of 60 forward primers for TCR Vbeta segments and 13 reverse primers for TCR Jbeta segments was used in the multiplex PCR. A multiplex PCR assay on genomic DNA amplified the CDR3 region of rearranged TCR beta genes. The amplified TCR beta libraries were sequenced on the Illumina HiSeq System as 87-base-pair reads. Under the source paper's analysis protocol: Across the 640 or so repertoires, a later analysis counted tens of millions of unique TCR beta chains, roughly 11 million of which were shared by at least two donors. Raw reads were error-corrected and collapsed into unique sequences with a nearest-neighbor algorithm that merged closely related sequences to remove PCR and sequencing errors. V, D and J gene segments were assigned by aligning CDR3 sequences to IMGT reference sequences. Each retained sequence needed at least a six-nucleotide match to both a V gene segment and a J gene segment. Rearrangements were classified as productive when the CDR3 lacked stop codons and remained in frame with V and J, and all other rearrangements were classified as non-productive. CDR3 was defined according to IMGT convention as the region running from the second conserved V-encoded cysteine to the conserved J-encoded phenylalanine. In an earlier analysis of more than 550 of the donors, sequences lacking an unambiguous match to a single V gene segment were excluded. In an earlier analysis of some 590 of the donors, V segments were called functional above 56.7% productive rearrangements and were called segregating when the between-donor standard deviation exceeded 5%. A statistical classification framework was developed to diagnose cytomegalovirus status using the catalog of TCR beta chain sequences. V and J gene assignment, in a later analysis, came from comparing TCR nucleotide sequences with IMGT/GENE-DB human TR gene sequences. The TCRdist pipeline was used in a later analysis to assign CDR3 sequences and most-parsimonious VDJ recombination scenarios. In a later analysis, each TCR beta chain was defined by its CDR3 amino acid sequence together with its V-gene family, and reads lacking a unique V-gene family were excluded. A later analysis removed several hundred highly shared, low-generation-probability nucleotide sequences to deal with suspected cross-contamination and a sequencing artifact. A later analysis calculated a clonal expansion index for each public chain from normalized within-repertoire ranks of inferred template counts. A later analysis computed generation probabilities with a VDJ recombination model fitted to out-of-frame rearrangements, and checked the results against IGoR. A later analysis scored TCR-TCR, TCR-HLA and TCR-CMV co-occurrence with hypergeometric tests, applying a repertoire-size bias correction to TCR pairs. False discovery rates were estimated in a later analysis by permuting HLA or CMV assignments 20 times. In a later analysis, co-occurring TCRs were grouped with DBSCAN, and TCRdist sequence similarity was added when clustering was performed within HLA-allele-positive subsets. Co-occurrence clustering excluded repertoires with fewer than 30,000 or more than 120,000 public chains, plus five with anomalous nucleotide sharing. TCRdb holds this immuneACCESS table with in-frame rearrangements only. Some clones are missing; in checked studies, unresolved V genes explain under half, and the rest has no known cause. V, J and clone size derive from that table, while D and trimming were established from the DNA sequence. This sample lists roughly 120,000 clones; over 75% were detected once. More than 1.4% of the sample is taken by the ten largest.

This clonotype originated in a woman in her late teens or twenties in good health and CMV-seronegative. The source material was PBMCs. The V gene is TRBV28 and the J gene is TRBJ2-7; TRBD2 aligns with 7 central bases. The DNA is as follows: TGTGCCAGCAGGCGCCGGGACTACTCATACGAGCAGTACTTC. Translated, this is CASRRRDYSYEQYF.